Shown below are 5 T cell receptor beta chains from a single sample sequenced in a study of blood T cell repertoires in COVID-19. Measured with immunoSEQ multiplex PCR; TCRdb has only the in-frame clones, and not every one. There are approximately 88,000 clones in the sample; 78% occur only once, and roughly 6% lies in the top ten. Source material: peripheral blood. The origin of the receptors is a man between 65 and 85 years old with COVID-19, enrolled during active disease.

This rearrangement joins TRBV6-4 to TRBJ2-3; 7 bases map to TRBD1. Trimming cost V 8 bases and J 2 bases; bases outside gene matches: 7. The CDR3 length is 14 residues. Germline lookup yields CDR1 MRHNA and CDR2 SNTAGT. CDR3: CASRRTGYTDTQYF. The DNA of the CDR3 is TGTGCCAGCCGACGGACAGGCTACACAGATACGCAGTATTTT.

The chain combines TRBV5-1 with TRBJ1-1; D gene unclear. V was pared by 3 bases and J by 0 bases, with 18 bases between. Germline V gives CDR1 SGHRS, CDR2 YFSETQ. The CDR3 totals 17 residues. CDR3 in DNA: TGCGCCAGCAGCTACAGACCGGCTTCAGAGTTGAACACTGAAGCTTTCTTT. This sequence encodes CASSYRPASELNTEAFF.

V gene TRBV29-1 combines with J gene TRBJ2-1; perhaps TRBD2 as D (6 bases). V shed 4 bases and J shed 0 bases, with 13 bases lying between them. The germline CDR1 and CDR2 sequences are SQVTM and ANQGSEA. The CDR3 length is 15 residues. CDR3 bases: TGCAGCGTTGTTGGGAGGCTAAGCTCCTACAATGAGCAGTTCTTC. Translated: CSVVGRLSSYNEQFF.

This chain connects TRBV11-2 to TRBJ1-6; D not resolved. The CDR3 runs to 14 residues. The ends were cut back, 3 bases at V and 7 bases at J, with 10 bases in the middle. Germline V gives CDR1 SGHAT, CDR2 FQNNGV. The CDR3 DNA reads TGTGCCAGCAGCTTCGCTCCGGGAAATTCACCCCTCCACTTT. Amino acid sequence: CASSFAPGNSPLHF.

The chain carries TRBV13 and TRBJ2-7, with TRBD2 identical over 12 bases. The CDR3 loop spans 16 amino acids. V lost 3 bases and J lost 5; bases outside the gene matches: 8. From germline, CDR1 is PRHDT and CDR2 FYEKMQ (reference sequence). CDR3 protein: CASSFFRLAGEHEQYF. CDR3 coding DNA: TGTGCCAGCAGCTTCTTCCGACTAGCGGGAGAGCACGAGCAGTACTTC.